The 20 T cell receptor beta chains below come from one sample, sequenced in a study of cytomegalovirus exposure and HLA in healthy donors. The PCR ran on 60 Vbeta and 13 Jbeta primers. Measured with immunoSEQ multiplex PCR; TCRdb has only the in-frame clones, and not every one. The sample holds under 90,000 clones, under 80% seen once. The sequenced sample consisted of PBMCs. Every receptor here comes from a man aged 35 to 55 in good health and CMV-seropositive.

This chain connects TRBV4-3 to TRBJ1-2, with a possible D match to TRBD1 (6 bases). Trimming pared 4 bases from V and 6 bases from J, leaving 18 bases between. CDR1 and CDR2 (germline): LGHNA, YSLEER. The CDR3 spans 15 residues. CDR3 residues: CASSLRPPGDHGYTF. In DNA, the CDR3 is TGCGCCAGCAGCCTAAGGCCCCCAGGGGACCATGGCTACACCTTC.

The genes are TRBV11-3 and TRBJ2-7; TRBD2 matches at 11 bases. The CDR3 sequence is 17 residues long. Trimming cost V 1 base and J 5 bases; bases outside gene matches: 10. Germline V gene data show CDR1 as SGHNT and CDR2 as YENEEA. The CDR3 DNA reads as TGTGCCAGCAGCTTAGGTATTACTAGCGGGAGTGAACACGAGCAGTACTTC. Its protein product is CASSLGITSGSEHEQYF. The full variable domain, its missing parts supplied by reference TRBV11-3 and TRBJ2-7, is EAGVVQSPRYKIIEKKQPVAFWCNPISGHNTLYWYLQNLGQGPELLIRYENEEAVDDSQLPKDRFSAERLKGVDSTLKIQPAELGDSAVYLCASSLGITSGSEHEQYFGPGTRLTVT.

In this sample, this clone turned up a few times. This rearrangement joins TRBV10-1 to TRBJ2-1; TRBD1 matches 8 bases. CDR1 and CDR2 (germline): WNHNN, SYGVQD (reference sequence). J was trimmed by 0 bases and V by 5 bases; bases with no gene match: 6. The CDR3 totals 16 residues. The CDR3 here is CASSPSGTGSYNEQFF. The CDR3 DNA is TGCGCCAGCAGTCCCTCCGGGACAGGCTCCTACAATGAGCAGTTCTTC.

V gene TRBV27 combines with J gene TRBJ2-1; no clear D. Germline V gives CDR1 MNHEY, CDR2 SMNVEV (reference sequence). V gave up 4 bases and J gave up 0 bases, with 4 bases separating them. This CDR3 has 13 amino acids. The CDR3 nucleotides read TGTGCCAGCAGTTCAATCTCCTACAATGAGCAGTTCTTC. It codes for CASSSISYNEQFF.

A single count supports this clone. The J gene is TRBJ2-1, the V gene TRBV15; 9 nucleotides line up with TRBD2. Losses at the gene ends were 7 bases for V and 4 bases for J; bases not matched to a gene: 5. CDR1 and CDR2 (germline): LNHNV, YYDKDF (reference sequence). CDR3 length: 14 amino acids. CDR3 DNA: TGTGCCACCACTCCGACTAGCGGTTACAATGAGCAGTTCTTC. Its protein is CATTPTSGYNEQFF.

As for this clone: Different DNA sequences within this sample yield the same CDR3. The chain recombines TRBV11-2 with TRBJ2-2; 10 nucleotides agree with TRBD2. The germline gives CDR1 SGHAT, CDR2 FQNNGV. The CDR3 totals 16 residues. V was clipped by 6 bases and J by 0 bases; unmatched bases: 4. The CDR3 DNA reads TGTGCCAGCAGTCCACTAGCGGGGACGAACACCGGGGAGCTGTTTTTT. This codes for CASSPLAGTNTGELFF.

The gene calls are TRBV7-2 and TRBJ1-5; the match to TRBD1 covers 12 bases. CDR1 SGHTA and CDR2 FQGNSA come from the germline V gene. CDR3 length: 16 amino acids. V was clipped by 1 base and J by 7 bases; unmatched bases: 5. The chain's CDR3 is CASSLGAGTGGQPQHF. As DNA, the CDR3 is TGTGCCAGCAGCTTAGGGGCCGGGACAGGGGGCCAGCCCCAGCATTTT.

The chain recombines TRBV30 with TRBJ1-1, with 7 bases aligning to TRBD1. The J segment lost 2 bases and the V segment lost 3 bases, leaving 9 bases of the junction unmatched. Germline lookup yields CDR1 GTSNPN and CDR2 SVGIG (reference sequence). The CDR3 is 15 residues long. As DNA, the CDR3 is TGTGCCTGGAGCCGATCGGGACAGAGAAACACTGAAGCTTTCTTT. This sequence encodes CAWSRSGQRNTEAFF.

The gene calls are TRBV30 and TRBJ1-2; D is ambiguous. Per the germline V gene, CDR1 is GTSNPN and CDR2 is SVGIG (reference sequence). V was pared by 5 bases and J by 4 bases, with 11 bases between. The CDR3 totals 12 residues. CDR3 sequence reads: CAWPRRPYGYTF. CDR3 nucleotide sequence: TGTGCCTGGCCGAGGCGCCCCTATGGCTACACCTTC.

The chain's CDR3 is CAWRRSGSTEAFF. CDR3 nucleotides: TGTGCCTGGAGACGGTCCGGGTCCACTGAAGCTTTCTTT. J is TRBJ1-1 and V is TRBV30; D is uncertain. The germline gives CDR1 GTSNPN, CDR2 SVGIG (reference sequence). CDR3 length: 13 amino acids. V dropped 3 bases and J dropped 4 bases, with 12 bases sitting between them.

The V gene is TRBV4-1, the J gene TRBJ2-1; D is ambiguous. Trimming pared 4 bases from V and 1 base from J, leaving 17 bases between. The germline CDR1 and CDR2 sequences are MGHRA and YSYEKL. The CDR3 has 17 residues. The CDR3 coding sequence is TGCGCCAGCAGCCGAAGCTGGTCCAAATCTTCCTACAATGAGCAGTTCTTC. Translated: CASSRSWSKSSYNEQFF.

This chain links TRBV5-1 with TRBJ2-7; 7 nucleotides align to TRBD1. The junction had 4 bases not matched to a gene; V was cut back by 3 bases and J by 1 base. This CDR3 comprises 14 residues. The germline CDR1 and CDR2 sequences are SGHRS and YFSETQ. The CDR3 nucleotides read TGCGCCAGCAGCTCCGGACAGGTTTCCTACGAGCAGTACTTC. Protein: CASSSGQVSYEQYF. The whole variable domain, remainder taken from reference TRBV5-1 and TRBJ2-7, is KAGVTQTPRYLIKTRGQQVTLSCSPISGHRSVSWYQQTPGQGLQFLFEYFSETQRNKGNFPGRFSGRQFSNSRSEMNVSTLELGDSALYLCASSSGQVSYEQYFGPGTRLTVT.

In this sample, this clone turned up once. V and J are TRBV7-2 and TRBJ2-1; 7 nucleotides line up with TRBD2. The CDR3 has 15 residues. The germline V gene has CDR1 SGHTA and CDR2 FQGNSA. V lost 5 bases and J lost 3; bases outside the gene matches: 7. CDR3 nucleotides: TGTGCCAGCAGCCTGTCGGCGGGGGACTACAATGAGCAGTTCTTC. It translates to CASSLSAGDYNEQFF.

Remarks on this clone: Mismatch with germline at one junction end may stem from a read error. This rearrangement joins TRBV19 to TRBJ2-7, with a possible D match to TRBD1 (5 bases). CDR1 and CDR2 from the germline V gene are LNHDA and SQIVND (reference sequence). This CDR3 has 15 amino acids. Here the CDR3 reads CASSLDQQGHYEQYF. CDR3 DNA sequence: TGTGCCAGTAGTTTAGACCAGCAGGGTCATTACGAGCAGTACTTC. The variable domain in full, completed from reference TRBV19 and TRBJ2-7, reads DGGITQSPKYLFRKEGQNVTLSCEQNLNHDAMYWYRQDPGQGLRLIYYSQIVNDFQKGDIAEGYSVSREKKESFPLTVTSAQKNPTAFYLCASSLDQQGHYEQYFGPGTRLTVT.

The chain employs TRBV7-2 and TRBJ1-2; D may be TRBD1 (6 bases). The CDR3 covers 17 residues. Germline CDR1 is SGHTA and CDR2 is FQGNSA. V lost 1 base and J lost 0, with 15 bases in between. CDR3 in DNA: TGTGCCAGCAGCTTAGTGGGGGGGGGCGGAACTAACTATGGCTACACCTTC. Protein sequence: CASSLVGGGGTNYGYTF. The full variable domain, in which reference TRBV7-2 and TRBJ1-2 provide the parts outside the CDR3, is GAGVSQSPSNKVTEKGKDVELRCDPISGHTALYWYRQSLGQGLEFLIYFQGNSAPDKSGLPSDRFSAERTGGSVSTLTIQRTQQEDSAVYLCASSLVGGGGTNYGYTFGSGTRLTVV.

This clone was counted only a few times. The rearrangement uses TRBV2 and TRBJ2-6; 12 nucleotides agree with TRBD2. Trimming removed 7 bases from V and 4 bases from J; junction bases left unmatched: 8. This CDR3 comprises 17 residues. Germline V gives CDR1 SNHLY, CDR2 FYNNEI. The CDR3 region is CASTRLAGATGANVLTF. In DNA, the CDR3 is TGTGCCAGCACCAGACTAGCGGGAGCGACCGGGGCCAACGTCCTGACTTTC. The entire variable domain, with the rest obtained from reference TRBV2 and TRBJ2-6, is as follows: EPEVTQTPSHQVTQMGQEVILRCVPISNHLYFYWYRQILGQKVEFLVSFYNNEISEKSEIFDDQFSVERPDGSNFTLKIRSTKLEDSAMYFCASTRLAGATGANVLTFGAGSRLTVL.

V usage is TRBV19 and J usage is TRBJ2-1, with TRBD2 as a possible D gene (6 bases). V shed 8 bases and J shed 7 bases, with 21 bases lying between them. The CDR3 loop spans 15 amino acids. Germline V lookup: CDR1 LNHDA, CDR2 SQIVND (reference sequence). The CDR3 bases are TGTGCCAGTCAGGAGGGGCGGGGTGAATCAAATGAGCAGTTCTTC. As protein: CASQEGRGESNEQFF.

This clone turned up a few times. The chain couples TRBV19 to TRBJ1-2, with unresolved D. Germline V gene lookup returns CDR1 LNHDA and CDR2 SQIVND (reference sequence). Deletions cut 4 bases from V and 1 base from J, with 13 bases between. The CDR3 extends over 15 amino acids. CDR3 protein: CASSTSGGHNYGYTF. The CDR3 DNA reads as TGTGCCAGTAGTACCTCGGGAGGGCATAACTATGGCTACACCTTC.

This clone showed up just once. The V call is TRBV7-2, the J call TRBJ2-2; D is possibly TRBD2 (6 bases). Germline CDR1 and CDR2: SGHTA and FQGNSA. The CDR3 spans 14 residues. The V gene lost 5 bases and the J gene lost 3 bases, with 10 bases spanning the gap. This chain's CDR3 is CASSAGLYTGELFF. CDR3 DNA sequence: TGTGCCAGCAGCGCGGGACTTTACACCGGGGAGCTGTTTTTT.

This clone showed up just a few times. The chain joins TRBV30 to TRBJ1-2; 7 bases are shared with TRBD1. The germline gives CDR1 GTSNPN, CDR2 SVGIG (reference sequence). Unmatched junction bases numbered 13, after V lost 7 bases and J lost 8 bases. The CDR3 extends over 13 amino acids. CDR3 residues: CASTSTGAGGYTF. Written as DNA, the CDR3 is TGTGCCTCTACGTCCACAGGGGCAGGCGGCTACACCTTC.